This TCR beta chain stems from a study of blood T cell repertoires in COVID-19. The method was immunoSEQ multiplex PCR; TCRdb's version includes in-frame clones alone and lacks a portion of them. The table records some 260,000 clones, roughly 90% of them present only once. This CDR3 is 15 amino acids long. The V and J ends lost 0 bases and 3 bases respectively, with 11 bases between them. CDR1 is LNHNV and CDR2 is YYDKDF in the germline V gene (reference sequence). The chain has TRBV15 and TRBJ1-1; maybe TRBD1 (5 bases). Sequenced sample: peripheral blood. The clonotype originates from a woman in her twenties or thirties with acute or convalescent COVID-19. CDR3: CATSRDPGGDTEAFF. CDR3 nucleotide sequence: TGTGCCACCAGCAGAGATCCTGGAGGGGACACTGAAGCTTTCTTT.